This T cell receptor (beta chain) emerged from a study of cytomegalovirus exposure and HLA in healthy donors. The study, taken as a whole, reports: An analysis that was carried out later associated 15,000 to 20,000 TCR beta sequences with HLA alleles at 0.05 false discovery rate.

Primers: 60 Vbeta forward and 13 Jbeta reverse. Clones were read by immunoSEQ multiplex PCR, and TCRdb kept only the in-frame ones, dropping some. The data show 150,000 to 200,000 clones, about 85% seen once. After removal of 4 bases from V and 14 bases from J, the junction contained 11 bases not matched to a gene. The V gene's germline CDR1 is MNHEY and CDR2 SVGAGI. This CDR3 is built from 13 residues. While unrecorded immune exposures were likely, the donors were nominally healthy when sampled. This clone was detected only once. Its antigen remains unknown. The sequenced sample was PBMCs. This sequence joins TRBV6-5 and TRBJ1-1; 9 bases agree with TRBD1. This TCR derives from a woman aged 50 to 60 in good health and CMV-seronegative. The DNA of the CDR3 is TGTGCCAGCAGTTCAGGGACAGGGCCCCCGGGGTTCTTT. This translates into CASSSGTGPPGFF.